The T cell receptor beta chain under discussion was sequenced for a study of T-cell reconstitution after alpha-beta-depleted transplantation in children. Study-wide points: At day 60, the high TCRbeta diversity found in some patients originated from recipient T cells and thymic progenitors that had survived. Reported findings indicate that, about two months after transplant, alpha-beta T cells came from several hundred expanded clones, which were derived from non-depleted graft cells. T-cell counts and diversity at one year following transplant were attributed mainly to newly produced T cells.

Unique molecular identifiers were incorporated during preparation of the TCRbeta library. Using its own MiXCR run on the PCR reads, TCRdb lists one record per CDR3 protein. Here the sample spans fewer than 550,000 distinct CDR3 sequences, about 10% being singletons. CDR3 length: 15 residues. Details on this clonotype: Its antigen is not identified. A much larger clonotype is one base distant, so this may be a read error.

This TCR derives from a female patient aged 2-10 years who had a stem cell transplant for aplastic anemia, so the T cells may come from the graft donor. Specimen: PBMCs, mostly from graft donor cells, collected 180 days after TCRalphabeta/CD19-depleted stem cell transplant. J is TRBJ2-1 and V is TRBV21-1; the DNA was not used to check the table's D call, TRBD2. TRBV21-1 is an annotated pseudogene. The DNA of the CDR3 is TGTGCCAGCTTTTATAGCGGGCGCTCCTACAATGAGCAGTTCTTC. Translating it yields CASFYSGRSYNEQFF.